This is a list of T cell receptor beta chains from one sample in a study of neoadjuvant anti-PD-1 for oral cavity cancer. Sequenced by immunoSEQ multiplex PCR; TCRdb stores in-frame clones only, minus some. Among 9,500 to 15,000 clones listed, 60% to 80% were seen once. Sequences were derived from PBMCs, sampled after nivolumab (anti-PD-1) treatment. These receptor sequences come from a person aged 40-85 years with oral cavity squamous cell carcinoma. CDR3s include the opening cysteine and the closing phenylalanine or tryptophan. The D gene is left open where the match is weak. Clone size is given for some rows only: seen once, a few or many times, or a class if the clone is expanded.

j_call,d_call,clone_size,v_call,cdr3_aa,cdr3_nt
TRBJ1-3,-,-,TRBV27,CASSLKGVPGNTIYF,TGTGCCAGCAGTTTAAAGGGGGTCCCTGGAAACACCATATATTTT
TRBJ2-7,TRBD1,-,TRBV5-1,CASSFGTGSYEQYF,TGCGCCAGCAGCTTCGGGACAGGTTCCTACGAGCAGTACTTC
TRBJ2-1,-,-,TRBV15,CATSRDRLYDNEQFF,TGTGCCACCAGCAGAGATCGTCTATACGACAATGAGCAGTTCTTC
TRBJ1-1,-,-,TRBV20-1,CSASRRTEAFF,TGCAGTGCAAGCAGGCGGACTGAAGCTTTCTTT
TRBJ1-6,TRBD1,-,TRBV19,CASGDRGRSPLHF,TGTGCCAGTGGGGACAGGGGGCGGTCACCCCTCCACTTT
TRBJ1-5,TRBD1,-,TRBV30,CAWSRQGLGPQHF,TGTGCCTGGAGCCGACAGGGGCTCGGCCCCCAGCATTTT
TRBJ1-1,-,-,TRBV6-5,CASSRPGTPNTEAFF,TGTGCCAGCAGTAGGCCCGGGACACCTAACACTGAAGCTTTCTTT
TRBJ2-3,-,-,TRBV11-2,CASSLGRTTDTQYF,TGTGCCAGCAGCTTAGGCCGGACTACAGATACGCAGTATTTT
TRBJ2-3,-,-,TRBV27,CASSLSNLRDLTDTQYF,TGTGCCAGCAGTTTATCGAACCTTAGGGATTTGACAGATACGCAGTATTTT
TRBJ2-1,-,once,TRBV4-1,CASSPRGLNLNEQFF,TGCGCCAGCAGCCCTCGGGGACTTAATCTCAATGAGCAGTTCTTC
TRBJ2-3,-,-,TRBV9,CASSVTRSTDTQYF,TGTGCCAGCAGCGTGACCCGCAGCACAGATACGCAGTATTTT
TRBJ1-1,-,once,TRBV29-1,CSVEVLNTEAFF,TGCAGCGTTGAAGTTTTGAACACTGAAGCTTTCTTT
TRBJ2-1,TRBD2,-,TRBV9,CASSPAWGGSSYNEQFF,TGTGCCAGCAGCCCGGCTTGGGGCGGGAGCTCCTACAATGAGCAGTTCTTC
TRBJ1-1,-,-,TRBV7-9,CASSAINTGGTEAFF,TGTGCCAGCAGCGCAATTAATACGGGGGGCACTGAAGCTTTCTTT
TRBJ2-2,TRBD2,-,TRBV5-1,CASSLPIAGASGELFF,TGCGCCAGCAGCTTGCCTATAGCGGGAGCATCGGGGGAGCTGTTTTTT
TRBJ2-7,-,-,TRBV2,CASRDLVGEPYEQYF,TGTGCCAGCAGGGATCTGGTGGGGGAACCCTACGAGCAGTACTTC
TRBJ1-5,-,-,TRBV2,CASSVNTGSNQPQHF,TGTGCCAGCAGTGTTAATACGGGGAGCAATCAGCCCCAGCATTTT
TRBJ2-1,TRBD2,-,TRBV10-3,CAIGREGYNEQFF,TGTGCCATCGGGCGGGAGGGATACAATGAGCAGTTCTTC
TRBJ2-5,TRBD1,-,TRBV6-5,CASSYLTGRGTQYF,TGTGCCAGCAGTTACTTGACAGGGCGTGGGACCCAGTACTTC
TRBJ2-1,-,-,TRBV6-4,CASSDSHEQFF,TGTGCCAGCAGTGACTCCCATGAGCAGTTCTTC
TRBJ1-2,TRBD1,-,TRBV5-1,CASSPGQGLYGYTF,TGCGCCAGCAGCCCGGGACAGGGGCTCTATGGCTACACCTTC
TRBJ1-2,-,-,TRBV28,CASSPGGSGGYTF,TGTGCCAGCAGCCCGGGGGGGTCGGGTGGCTACACCTTC
TRBJ2-1,-,-,TRBV6-1,CATGPDYKVYNEQFF,TGTGCCACCGGACCGGACTACAAAGTCTACAATGAGCAGTTCTTC
TRBJ2-7,-,-,TRBV29-1,CSVEGEEPYEQYF,TGCAGCGTCGAGGGTGAGGAACCCTACGAGCAGTACTTC
TRBJ2-7,-,-,TRBV21-1,CASSKEEGANEQYF,TGTGCCAGCAGCAAAGAGGAGGGGGCTAACGAGCAGTACTTC
TRBJ1-2,-,-,TRBV6-5,CASSLTGMNVYGYTF,TGTGCCAGCAGTCTAACAGGGATGAATGTCTATGGCTACACCTTC
TRBJ1-5,TRBD1,-,TRBV6-5,CASSSIRGLTEQPQHF,TGTGCCAGCAGTTCTATCAGGGGGCTCACAGAACAGCCCCAGCATTTT
TRBJ1-2,-,-,TRBV2,CASLGEFVENYGYTF,TGTGCCAGCCTAGGTGAGTTCGTGGAGAACTATGGCTACACCTTC
TRBJ2-2,-,-,TRBV19,CASSTQTGELFF,TGTGCCAGTAGCACACAGACCGGGGAGCTGTTTTTT
TRBJ1-1,-,-,TRBV5-1,CASSPGIENTEAFF,TGCGCCAGCAGTCCCGGGATCGAGAACACTGAAGCTTTCTTT
TRBJ2-6,TRBD1,-,TRBV27,CASTPGQGQYGANVLTF,TGTGCCAGCACCCCCGGACAGGGTCAGTACGGGGCCAACGTCCTGACTTTC
TRBJ2-3,-,-,TRBV6-1,CASRYLSIMDTQYF,TGTGCCAGCAGATATCTGTCCATCATGGATACGCAGTATTTT
TRBJ1-5,-,-,TRBV10-3,CAISAGARSQPQHF,TGTGCCATCAGTGCGGGGGCGCGGAGTCAGCCCCAGCATTTT
TRBJ1-2,-,once,TRBV10-3,CAISPTSGNYGYTF,TGTGCCATCAGTCCCACCTCAGGGAACTATGGCTACACCTTC
TRBJ1-5,-,few,TRBV2,CASSVESNQPQHF,TGTGCCAGCAGTGTTGAAAGCAATCAGCCCCAGCATTTT
TRBJ1-2,-,-,TRBV7-8,CASSKPDGWDGYTF,TGTGCCAGCAGCAAACCAGACGGGTGGGATGGCTACACCTTC
TRBJ2-6,-,-,TRBV30,CAWSWRAGANVLTF,TGTGCCTGGAGTTGGCGGGCTGGGGCCAACGTCCTGACTTTC
TRBJ2-1,-,-,TRBV5-1,CASSLGLGQVNYNEQFF,TGCGCCAGCAGCTTGGGGTTAGGGCAGGTTAACTACAATGAGCAGTTCTTC
TRBJ2-5,-,-,TRBV28,CASSSPRGSQETQYF,TGTGCCAGCAGTTCCCCGCGGGGTTCCCAGGAGACCCAGTACTTC
TRBJ2-7,-,-,TRBV7-2,CASSLMGQSYEQYF,TGTGCCAGCAGCTTAATGGGCCAATCCTACGAGCAGTACTTC
TRBJ1-2,-,-,TRBV27,CASTDDPWGVYGYTF,TGTGCCAGCACCGATGACCCCTGGGGGGTTTATGGCTACACCTTC
TRBJ2-1,TRBD2,-,TRBV29-1,CSDREGYNEQFF,TGCAGCGATCGGGAGGGCTACAATGAGCAGTTCTTC
TRBJ2-5,-,-,TRBV2,CASSVVQGRQETQYF,TGTGCCAGCAGTGTGGTACAGGGAAGACAAGAGACCCAGTACTTC
TRBJ2-7,TRBD1,few,TRBV27,CASSRDRVREQYF,TGTGCCAGCTCACGGGACAGGGTAAGGGAGCAGTACTTC